The present entry profiles one T cell receptor (beta chain) with its context. The data were obtained in a study of blood T cell repertoires in COVID-19. Study as a whole: T cells, B-cell-depleted T cells, or PBMCs supplied cDNA or gDNA.

After removal of 5 bases from V and 0 bases from J, the junction contained 5 bases not matched to a gene. Germline CDR1 reads LNHDA; CDR2 reads SQIVND (reference sequence). The CDR3 has 16 amino acids. Original analysis: Amplification of reference gene primers was used by the study to estimate nucleated cell counts. Clones were sequenced by immunoSEQ multiplex PCR, and TCRdb holds only the in-frame ones, with some missing. Clone size and the V and J calls come from that table; the DNA yielded D and trimming. The sample yields 150,000 to 200,000 clones, approximately 93% seen once. The TCR was taken from an older woman with COVID-19, enrolled during active disease. Material for sequencing was peripheral blood. The chain recombines TRBV19 with TRBJ1-2; TRBD1 agrees at 11 bases. The chain's CDR3 is CASSGWTGGPNYGYTF. The CDR3 coding sequence is TGTGCCAGTAGTGGTTGGACAGGGGGCCCTAACTATGGCTACACCTTC.